These 18 T cell receptor beta chains came from one sample sequenced in a study of blood T cells in healthy people across ages. Sample-barcoded 5' priming and a J-beta primer mix drove a second PCR of about 6 to 12 cycles. TCRdb re-called the 5' RACE reads through MiXCR, storing one row per CDR3 protein. The sample comprises roughly 1.9 million distinct CDR3 sequences, approximately 40% of which are singletons, and 20% to 25% rests with the top ten. Sequenced sample: blood. Receptor source: a human donor in good health.

The chain joins TRBV29-1 to TRBJ1-5, with D maybe TRBD1 (5 bases). Germline V CDR1 and CDR2: SQVTM, ANQGSEA. The CDR3 runs to 12 residues. V was clipped by 5 bases and J by 8 bases, with 13 bases between them. This CDR3 is CSVRRGSEPQHF. CDR3 DNA: TGCAGCGTTCGTAGGGGAAGTGAGCCCCAGCATTTT.

This chain joins TRBV28 and TRBJ2-7, with D maybe TRBD1 (5 bases). With 5 bases removed from V and 2 bases from J, the gap between germline ends came to 16 bases. The germline CDR1 and CDR2 sequences are MDHEN and SYDVKM. The CDR3 extends over 15 amino acids. CDR3 coding DNA: TGTGCCAGCAGTCCCTATGGGGCGGTCGCCTACGAGCAGTACTTC. It yields the protein CASSPYGAVAYEQYF.

V and J are TRBV7-8 and TRBJ2-3; TRBD2 matches at 11 bases. This CDR3 comprises 16 residues. V was pared by 6 bases and J by 6 bases, with 11 bases of the junction left unmatched. The V gene's germline CDR1 is SGHVS and CDR2 FQNEAQ. The CDR3, as DNA: TGTGCCAGCAGGGACTCGGGACTAGCGGATTCGGATACGCAGTATTTT. Its protein product is CASRDSGLADSDTQYF.

The chain recombines TRBV3-1 with TRBJ2-1; TRBD2 aligns across 11 bases. J gave up 5 bases and V 4 bases, and 10 bases lay outside the gene matches. Germline V gene data show CDR1 as LGHDT and CDR2 as YNNKEL (reference sequence). The CDR3 contains 17 residues. CDR3 nucleotide sequence: TGTGCCAGCAGCCTAAACTCACTAGCGGGGGACCACAATGAGCAGTTCTTC. As protein: CASSLNSLAGDHNEQFF.

This clonotype has more than one count but fewer than ten. This chain uses TRBV14 with TRBJ2-3; D remains ambiguous. The germline V gene has CDR1 SGHDN and CDR2 FVKESK. The CDR3 spans 13 residues. With 1 base removed from V and 7 bases from J, the gap between germline ends came to 9 bases. The DNA for the CDR3 is TGTGCCAGCAGCCAAGGCATGCTGTATACGCAGTATTTT. Its translation is CASSQGMLYTQYF.

The sample holds a few counts of this clonotype. The V gene is TRBV7-6, the J gene TRBJ1-6, with D unresolved. The CDR3 has 14 amino acids. CDR1 is SGHVS, CDR2 FNYEAQ, per germline. Trimming removed 7 bases at V and 3 bases at J, with 10 bases between. CDR3: CASKPDNYNSPLHF. DNA for the CDR3: TGTGCCAGCAAGCCGGATAACTATAATTCACCCCTCCACTTT.

This chain uses TRBV12-3 or TRBV12-4 with TRBJ2-5, with 9 nucleotides matching TRBD1. V lost 6 bases to trimming and J lost 11 bases; unmatched junction nucleotides: 13. The CDR3 is 14 amino acids. The CDR3 loop is CASRPIDRGAEQYF. CDR3 bases: TGTGCCAGCAGACCCATAGACAGGGGGGCAGAGCAGTACTTC.

This clonotype showed up just once. A read error may account for a junction end that differs from germline. This sequence joins TRBV20-1 and TRBJ2-1; D uncertain. CDR1 DFQATT and CDR2 SNEGSKA come from the germline V gene (reference sequence). The CDR3 is 12 residues long. The CDR3 coding sequence is TGCAGTGCTACCCGATTATACAATGCGCAGTTCTTC. It is translated as CSATRLYNAQFF.

J is TRBJ2-7 and V is TRBV5-1; D unresolved. Germline-derived CDR1 and CDR2 are SGHRS and YFSETQ. Trimming stripped 5 bases from V and 2 bases from J, with 14 bases between. This CDR3 comprises 14 residues. CDR3 nucleotides: TGCGCCAGCAGTACTACGGATCCTACCTACGAGCAGTACTTC. This gives the protein CASSTTDPTYEQYF. The full variable domain, in which reference TRBV5-1 and TRBJ2-7 provide the parts outside the CDR3, is KAGVTQTPRYLIKTRGQQVTLSCSPISGHRSVSWYQQTPGQGLQFLFEYFSETQRNKGNFPGRFSGRQFSNSRSEMNVSTLELGDSALYLCASSTTDPTYEQYFGPGTRLTVT.

The chain carries TRBV12-3 or TRBV12-4 and TRBJ2-7; D remains ambiguous. Trimming took off 3 bases at V and 0 bases at J, with 12 bases between the two ends. The CDR3 covers 15 residues. CDR3 coding DNA: TGTGCCAGCAGTTTGAGCAGGTCGAGCTCCTACGAGCAGTACTTC. This gives the protein CASSLSRSSSYEQYF.

This rearrangement joins TRBV6-2 or TRBV6-3 to TRBJ2-4, with TRBD2 matching over 7 bases. The J segment lost 13 bases and the V segment lost 3 bases, leaving 12 bases of the junction unmatched. This CDR3 contains 14 residues. Germline CDR1 reads MNHEY; CDR2 reads SVGEGT. The CDR3 reads CASSYGEGTSGQYF. CDR3 coding DNA: TGTGCCAGCAGTTATGGGGAGGGGACGTCAGGGCAGTACTTC.

Ten or more counts support this clonotype. The chain carries TRBV4-2 and TRBJ2-7; no clear D gene. The CDR3 is made up of 12 amino acids. Trimming removed 5 bases at V and 5 bases at J, with 10 bases between. Germline V lookup: CDR1 LGHNA, CDR2 YNFKEQ. CDR3 in amino acids: CASSETGNEQYF. The DNA for the CDR3 is TGTGCCAGCAGCGAGACGGGCAACGAGCAGTACTTC.

V gene TRBV4-1 combines with J gene TRBJ2-5, with D unresolved. Germline lookup yields CDR1 MGHRA and CDR2 YSYEKL. This CDR3 region has 13 residues. V was pared by 4 bases and J by 8 bases, with 14 bases between. CDR3 residues: CASSLDFLRTQYF. CDR3 DNA sequence: TGCGCCAGCAGCCTTGATTTCCTGCGAACCCAGTACTTC.

The chain employs TRBV20-1 and TRBJ2-7; 9 bases map to TRBD1. Germline V gene lookup returns CDR1 DFQATT and CDR2 SNEGSKA (reference sequence). CDR3 length: 14 residues. With 0 bases clipped from V and 6 bases from J, the junction kept 6 bases outside the gene matches. CDR3 DNA sequence: TGCAGTGCTAGAGACCCGGGACAGGGTGGCGAGCAGTACTTC. This encodes CSARDPGQGGEQYF.

The J gene is TRBJ1-1, the V gene TRBV27; unclear D gene. V lost 5 bases to trimming and J lost 5 bases, with 12 bases between them. Germline CDR1 is MNHEY and CDR2 is SMNVEV (reference sequence). CDR3 length equals 13 residues. CDR3 loop: CASSRGLWTEAFF. As DNA, the CDR3 is TGTGCCAGCAGTCGGGGTTTATGGACTGAAGCTTTCTTT.

This clonotype showed up just a few times. This sequence joins TRBV10-3 and TRBJ2-3; 9 bases map to TRBD1. The trim removed 0 bases at V and 3 bases at J, leaving 7 bases unmatched. Germline lookup yields CDR1 ENHRY and CDR2 SYGVKD. The CDR3 loop spans 17 amino acids. CDR3 region: CAISESSGTGRTDTQYF. The CDR3 nucleotides are TGTGCCATCAGTGAGTCCTCCGGGACAGGGAGGACAGATACGCAGTATTTT.

The CDR3 sequence is CASSVGASGVVETQYF. CDR3 bases: TGTGCCAGCAGCGTAGGGGCTAGCGGGGTTGTGGAGACCCAGTACTTC. V and J are TRBV9 and TRBJ2-5, with TRBD2 identical over 9 bases. V gave up 0 bases and J gave up 5 bases; unmatched junction bases: 8. The CDR3 extends over 16 amino acids. CDR1 SGDLS and CDR2 YYNGEE come from the germline V gene.

This clonotype came up a few times. J is TRBJ2-3 and V is TRBV4-3; TRBD1 agrees at 8 bases. Germline V gene data show CDR1 as LGHNA and CDR2 as YSLEER. The V segment lost 4 bases and the J segment 8 bases; nucleotides outside the gene matches: 14. The CDR3 totals 16 residues. Written as DNA, the CDR3 is TGCGCCAGCAGCCCACCGGGACAGGAAGGTTTAGGTACGCAGTATTTT. Translated: CASSPPGQEGLGTQYF.